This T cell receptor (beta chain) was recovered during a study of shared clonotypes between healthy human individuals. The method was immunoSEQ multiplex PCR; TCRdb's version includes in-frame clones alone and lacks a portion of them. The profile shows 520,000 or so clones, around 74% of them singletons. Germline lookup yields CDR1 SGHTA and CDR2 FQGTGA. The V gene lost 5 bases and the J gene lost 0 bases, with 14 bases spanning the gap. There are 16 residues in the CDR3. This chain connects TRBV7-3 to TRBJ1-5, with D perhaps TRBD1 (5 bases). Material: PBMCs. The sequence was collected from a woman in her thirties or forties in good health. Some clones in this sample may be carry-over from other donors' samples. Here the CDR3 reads CASSTSGGDSNQPQHF. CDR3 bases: TGTGCCAGCAGCACTAGCGGGGGAGATAGCAATCAGCCCCAGCATTTT.